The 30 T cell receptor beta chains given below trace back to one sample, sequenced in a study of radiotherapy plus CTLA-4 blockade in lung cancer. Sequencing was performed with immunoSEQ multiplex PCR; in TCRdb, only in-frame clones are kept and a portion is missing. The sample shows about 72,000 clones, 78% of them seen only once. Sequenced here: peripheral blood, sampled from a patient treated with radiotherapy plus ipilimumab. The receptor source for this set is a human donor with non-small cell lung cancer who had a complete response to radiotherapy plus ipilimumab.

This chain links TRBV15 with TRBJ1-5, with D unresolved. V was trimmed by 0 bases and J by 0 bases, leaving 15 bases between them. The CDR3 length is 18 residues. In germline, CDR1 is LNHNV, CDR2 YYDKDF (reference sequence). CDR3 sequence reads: CATSRDHWDLGSNQPQHF. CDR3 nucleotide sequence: TGTGCCACCAGCAGAGATCATTGGGATCTTGGTAGCAATCAGCCCCAGCATTTT.

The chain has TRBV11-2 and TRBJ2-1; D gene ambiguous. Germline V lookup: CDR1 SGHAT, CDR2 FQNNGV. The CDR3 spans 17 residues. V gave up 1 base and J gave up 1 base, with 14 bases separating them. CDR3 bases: TGTGCCAGCAGCTTAGGTGCTTCGACGGAGTCCTACAATGAGCAGTTCTTC. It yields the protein CASSLGASTESYNEQFF.

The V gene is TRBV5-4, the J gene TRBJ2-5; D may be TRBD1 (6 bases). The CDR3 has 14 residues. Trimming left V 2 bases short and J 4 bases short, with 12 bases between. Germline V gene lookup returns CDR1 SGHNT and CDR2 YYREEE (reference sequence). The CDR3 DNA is TGTGCCAGCAGCTTAGCAGGGGATTTAGAGACCCAGTACTTC. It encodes CASSLAGDLETQYF.

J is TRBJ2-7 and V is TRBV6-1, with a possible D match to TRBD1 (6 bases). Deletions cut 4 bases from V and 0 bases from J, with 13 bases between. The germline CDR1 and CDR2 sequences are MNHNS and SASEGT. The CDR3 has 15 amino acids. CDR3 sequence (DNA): TGTGCCAGCAGTGCATCCCAGGGGAGCTCCTACGAGCAGTACGTC. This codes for CASSASQGSSYEQYV.

The CDR3 reads CASSEIPLAGYHNEQFF. The CDR3 nucleotides are TGTGCCAGCAGTGAAATTCCCCTAGCGGGGTACCACAATGAGCAGTTCTTC. The J gene is TRBJ2-1, the V gene TRBV25-1; 9 nucleotides line up with TRBD2. Per the germline V gene, CDR1 is MGHDK and CDR2 is SYGVNS. This CDR3 contains 17 residues. V lost 2 bases, J lost 5 bases, and 10 bases stayed unmatched.

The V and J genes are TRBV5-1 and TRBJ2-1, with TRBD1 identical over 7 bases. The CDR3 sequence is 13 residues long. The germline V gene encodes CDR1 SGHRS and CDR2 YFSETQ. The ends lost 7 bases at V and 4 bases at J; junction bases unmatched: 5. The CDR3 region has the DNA TGCGCCAGCGGGTCGGGACAGTACAATGAGCAGTTCTTC. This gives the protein CASGSGQYNEQFF.

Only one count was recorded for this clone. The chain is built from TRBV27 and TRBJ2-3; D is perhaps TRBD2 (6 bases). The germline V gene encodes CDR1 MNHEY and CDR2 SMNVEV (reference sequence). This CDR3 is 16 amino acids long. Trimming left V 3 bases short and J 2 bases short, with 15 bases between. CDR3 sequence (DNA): TGTGCCAGCAGTTTCTCCCCTCTAGCGAACACAGATACGCAGTATTTT. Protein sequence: CASSFSPLANTDTQYF.

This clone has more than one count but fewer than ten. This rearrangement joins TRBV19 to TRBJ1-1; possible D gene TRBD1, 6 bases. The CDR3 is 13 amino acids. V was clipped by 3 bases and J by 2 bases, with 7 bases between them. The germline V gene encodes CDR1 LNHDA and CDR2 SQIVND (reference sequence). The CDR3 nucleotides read TGTGCCAGTAGTATCAGGGGAAACACTGAAGCTTTCTTT. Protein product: CASSIRGNTEAFF.

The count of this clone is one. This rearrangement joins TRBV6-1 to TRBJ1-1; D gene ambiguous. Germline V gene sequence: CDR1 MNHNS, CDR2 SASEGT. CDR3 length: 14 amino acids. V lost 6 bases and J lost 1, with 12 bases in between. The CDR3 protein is CASRLGSSNTEAFF. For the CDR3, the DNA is TGTGCCAGCAGACTGGGGTCCTCGAACACTGAAGCTTTCTTT.

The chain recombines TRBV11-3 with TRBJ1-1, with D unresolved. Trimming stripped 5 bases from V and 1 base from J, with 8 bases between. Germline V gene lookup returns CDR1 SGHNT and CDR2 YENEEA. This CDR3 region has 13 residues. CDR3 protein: CASSLDGNTEAFF. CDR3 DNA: TGTGCCAGCAGCCTCGACGGGAACACTGAAGCTTTCTTT.

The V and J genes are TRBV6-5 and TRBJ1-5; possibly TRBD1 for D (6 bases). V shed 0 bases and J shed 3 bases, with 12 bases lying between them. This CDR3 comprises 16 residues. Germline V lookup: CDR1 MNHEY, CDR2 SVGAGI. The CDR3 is CASSYSKDSINQPQHF. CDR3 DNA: TGTGCCAGCAGTTACTCGAAGGACAGCATCAATCAGCCCCAGCATTTT.

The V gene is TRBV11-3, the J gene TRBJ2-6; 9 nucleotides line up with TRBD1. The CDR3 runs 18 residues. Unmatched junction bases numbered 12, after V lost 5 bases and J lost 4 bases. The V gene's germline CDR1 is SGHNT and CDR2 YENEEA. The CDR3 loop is CASSPGTGIRLGANVLTF. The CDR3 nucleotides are TGTGCCAGCAGCCCCGGGACAGGGATCCGCTTGGGGGCCAACGTCCTGACTTTC. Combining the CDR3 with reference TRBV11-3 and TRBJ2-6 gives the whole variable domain EAGVVQSPRYKIIEKKQPVAFWCNPISGHNTLYWYLQNLGQGPELLIRYENEEAVDDSQLPKDRFSAERLKGVDSTLKIQPAELGDSAVYLCASSPGTGIRLGANVLTFGAGSRLTVL.

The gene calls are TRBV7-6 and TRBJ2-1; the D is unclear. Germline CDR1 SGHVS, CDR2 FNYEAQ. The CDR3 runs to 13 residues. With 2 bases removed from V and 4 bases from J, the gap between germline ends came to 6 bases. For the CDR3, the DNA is TGTGCCAGCAGCTTACAACAGTACAATGAGCAGTTCTTC. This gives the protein CASSLQQYNEQFF.

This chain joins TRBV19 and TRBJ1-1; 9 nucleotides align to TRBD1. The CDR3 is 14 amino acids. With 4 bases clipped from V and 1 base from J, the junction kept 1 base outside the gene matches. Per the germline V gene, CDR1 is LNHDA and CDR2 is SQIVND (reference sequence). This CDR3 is CASSRDRANTEAFF. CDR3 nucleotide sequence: TGTGCCAGTAGTAGGGACAGGGCGAACACTGAAGCTTTCTTT.

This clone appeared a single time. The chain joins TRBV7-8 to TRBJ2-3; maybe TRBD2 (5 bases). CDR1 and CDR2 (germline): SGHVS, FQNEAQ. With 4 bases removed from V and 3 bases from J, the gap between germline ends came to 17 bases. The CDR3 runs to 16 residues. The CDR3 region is CASSWYIAWETDTQYF. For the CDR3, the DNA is TGTGCCAGCAGCTGGTACATTGCGTGGGAGACAGATACGCAGTATTTT.

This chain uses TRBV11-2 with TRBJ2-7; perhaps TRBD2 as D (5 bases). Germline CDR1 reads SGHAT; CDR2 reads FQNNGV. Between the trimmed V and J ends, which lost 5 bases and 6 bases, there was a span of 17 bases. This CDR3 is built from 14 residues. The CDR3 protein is CASSLAGIAVEQYF. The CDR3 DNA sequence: TGTGCCAGCAGCCTAGCCGGAATTGCGGTCGAGCAGTACTTC. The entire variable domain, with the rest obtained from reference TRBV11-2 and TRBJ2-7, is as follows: EAGVAQSPRYKIIEKRQSVAFWCNPISGHATLYWYQQILGQGPKLLIQFQNNGVVDDSQLPKDRFSAERLKGVDSTLKIQPAKLEDSAVYLCASSLAGIAVEQYFGPGTRLTVT.

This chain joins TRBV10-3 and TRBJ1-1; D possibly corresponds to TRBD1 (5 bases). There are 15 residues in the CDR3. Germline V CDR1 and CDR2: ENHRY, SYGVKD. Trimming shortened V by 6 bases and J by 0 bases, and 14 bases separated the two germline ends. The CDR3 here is CAISEKGPMNTEAFF. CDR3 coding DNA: TGTGCCATCAGCGAGAAGGGGCCCATGAACACTGAAGCTTTCTTT.

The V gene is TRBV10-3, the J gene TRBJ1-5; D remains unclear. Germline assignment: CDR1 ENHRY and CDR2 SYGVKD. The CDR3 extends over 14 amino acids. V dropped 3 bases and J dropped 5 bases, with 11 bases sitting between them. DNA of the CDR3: TGTGCCATCAGTGAATCCCGAGCAGATCAGCCCCAGCATTTT. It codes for CAISESRADQPQHF.

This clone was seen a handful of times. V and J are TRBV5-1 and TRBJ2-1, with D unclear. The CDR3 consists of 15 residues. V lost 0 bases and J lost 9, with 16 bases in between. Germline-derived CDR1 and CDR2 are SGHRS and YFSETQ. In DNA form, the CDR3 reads TGCGCCAGCAGCTTGGTTACTGGGTCCGCCGGTGAGCAGTTCTTC. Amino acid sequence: CASSLVTGSAGEQFF.

The CDR3 spells CASSTGTGYEQYF. Written as DNA, the CDR3 is TGTGCCAGCAGCACAGGGACAGGCTACGAGCAGTACTTC. This chain links TRBV7-2 with TRBJ2-5; 8 nucleotides match TRBD1. The J call is doubtful: the DNA matches TRBJ2-7 better. Germline V CDR1 and CDR2: SGHTA, FQGNSA. The CDR3 has 13 amino acids.

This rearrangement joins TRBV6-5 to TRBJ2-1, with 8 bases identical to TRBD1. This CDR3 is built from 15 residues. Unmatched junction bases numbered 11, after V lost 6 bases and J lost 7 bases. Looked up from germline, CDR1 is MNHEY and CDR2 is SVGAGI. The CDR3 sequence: CASSRASGGGNEQFF. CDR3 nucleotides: TGTGCCAGCAGCCGAGCATCAGGGGGCGGGAATGAGCAGTTCTTC.

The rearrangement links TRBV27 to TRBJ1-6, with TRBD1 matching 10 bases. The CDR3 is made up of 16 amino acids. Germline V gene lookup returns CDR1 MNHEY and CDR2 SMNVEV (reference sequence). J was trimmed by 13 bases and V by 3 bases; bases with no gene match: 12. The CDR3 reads CASSFAGTGVIRPLHF. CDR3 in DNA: TGTGCCAGCAGTTTCGCCGGGACAGGGGTCATACGCCCCCTCCACTTT.

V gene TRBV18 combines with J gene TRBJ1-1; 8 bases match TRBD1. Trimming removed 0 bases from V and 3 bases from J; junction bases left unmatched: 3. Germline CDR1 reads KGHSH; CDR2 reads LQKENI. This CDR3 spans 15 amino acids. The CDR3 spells CASSPPGQEDTEAFF. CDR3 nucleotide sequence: TGTGCCAGCTCACCACCGGGACAGGAGGACACTGAAGCTTTCTTT. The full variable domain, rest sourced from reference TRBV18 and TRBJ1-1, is NAGVMQNPRHLVRRRGQEARLRCSPMKGHSHVYWYRQLPEEGLKFMVYLQKENIIDESGMPKERFSAEFPKEGPSILRIQQVVRGDSAAYFCASSPPGQEDTEAFFGQGTRLTVV.

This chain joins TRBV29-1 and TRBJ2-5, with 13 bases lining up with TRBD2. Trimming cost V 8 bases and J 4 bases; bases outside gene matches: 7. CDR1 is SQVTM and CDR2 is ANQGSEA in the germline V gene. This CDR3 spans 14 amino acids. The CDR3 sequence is CSLWTSGGPETQYF. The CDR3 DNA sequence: TGCAGCTTGTGGACTAGCGGGGGCCCAGAGACCCAGTACTTC.

In nucleotides, the CDR3 is TGTGCCAGCAGCTCCTCGAACAGGGCCCTAGGCTACACCTTC. Protein product: CASSSSNRALGYTF. J is TRBJ1-2 and V is TRBV2, with D perhaps TRBD1 (6 bases). Germline V lookup: CDR1 SNHLY, CDR2 FYNNEI. There are 14 residues in the CDR3. V was trimmed by 6 bases and J by 8 bases, leaving 19 bases between them.

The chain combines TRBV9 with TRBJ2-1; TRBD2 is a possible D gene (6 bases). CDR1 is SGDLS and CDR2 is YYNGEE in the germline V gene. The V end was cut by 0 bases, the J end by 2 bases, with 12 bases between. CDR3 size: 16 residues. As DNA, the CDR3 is TGTGCCAGCAGCGTAGCCCCGGGGAGGACCTACAATGAGCAGTTCTTC. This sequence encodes CASSVAPGRTYNEQFF. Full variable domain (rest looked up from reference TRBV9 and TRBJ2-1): DSGVTQTPKHLITATGQRVTLRCSPRSGDLSVYWYQQSLDQGLQFLIQYYNGEERAKGNILERFSAQQFPDLHSELNLSSLELGDSALYFCASSVAPGRTYNEQFFGPGTRLTVL.

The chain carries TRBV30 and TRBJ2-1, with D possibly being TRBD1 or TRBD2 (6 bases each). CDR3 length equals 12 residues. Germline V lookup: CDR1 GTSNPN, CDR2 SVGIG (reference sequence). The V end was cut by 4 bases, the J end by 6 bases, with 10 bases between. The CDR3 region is CAWIGGRNEQFF. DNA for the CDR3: TGTGCCTGGATAGGGGGGCGCAATGAGCAGTTCTTC.

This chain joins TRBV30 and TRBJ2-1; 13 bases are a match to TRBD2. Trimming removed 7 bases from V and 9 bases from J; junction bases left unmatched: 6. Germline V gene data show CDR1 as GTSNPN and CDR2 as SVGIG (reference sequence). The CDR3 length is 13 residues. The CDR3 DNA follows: TGTGCCTTCGGACTAGCGGGGGTGGGTGAGCAGTTCTTC. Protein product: CAFGLAGVGEQFF.

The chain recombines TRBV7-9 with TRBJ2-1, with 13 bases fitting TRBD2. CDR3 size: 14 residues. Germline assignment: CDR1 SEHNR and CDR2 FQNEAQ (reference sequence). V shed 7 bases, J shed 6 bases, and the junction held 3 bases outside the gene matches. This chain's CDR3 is CASTGTSGINEQFF. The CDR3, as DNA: TGTGCCAGCACGGGGACTAGCGGGATCAATGAGCAGTTCTTC.

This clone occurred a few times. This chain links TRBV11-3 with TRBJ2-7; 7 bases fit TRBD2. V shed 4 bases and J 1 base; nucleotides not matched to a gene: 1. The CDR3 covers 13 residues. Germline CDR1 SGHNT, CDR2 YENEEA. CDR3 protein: CASSWGGSYEQYV. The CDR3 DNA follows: TGTGCCAGCAGCTGGGGGGGGTCCTACGAGCAGTACGTC.